These 18 T cell receptor beta chains came from one sample sequenced in a study of T cell responses to AZD1222 COVID-19 vaccine. Clones were sequenced by immunoSEQ multiplex PCR, and TCRdb holds only the in-frame ones, with some missing. The sample lists 140,000 to 150,000 clones; 91% were seen once. The specimen was peripheral blood, collected on day 0 of AZD1222 vaccination. The receptors originated from an adult in good health.

The chain couples TRBV19 to TRBJ2-2, with D unresolved. Germline lookup yields CDR1 LNHDA and CDR2 SQIVND (reference sequence). V shed 6 bases and J shed 5 bases, with 19 bases lying between them. This CDR3 contains 16 residues. The chain's CDR3 is CASSKSFKGRTGELFF. The CDR3 DNA follows: TGTGCCAGTAGCAAATCCTTTAAGGGCCGAACCGGGGAGCTGTTTTTT.

The chain couples TRBV5-1 to TRBJ1-2, with 10 bases lining up with TRBD1. Germline CDR1 SGHRS, CDR2 YFSETQ. Trimming removed 3 bases from V and 6 bases from J; junction bases left unmatched: 5. The CDR3 loop spans 14 amino acids. CDR3: CASSSLGTGDGYTF. The CDR3 DNA is TGCGCCAGCAGCTCGCTGGGGACAGGGGATGGCTACACCTTC.

The chain combines TRBV28 with TRBJ2-7, with D tentatively TRBD2 (6 bases). Trimming shortened V by 8 bases and J by 5 bases, and 13 bases separated the two germline ends. The CDR3 is 12 amino acids. CDR1 is MDHEN and CDR2 is SYDVKM in the germline V gene. This CDR3 is CASRREYDEQYF. The CDR3 region has the DNA TGTGCCAGCCGACGGGAGTACGACGAGCAGTACTTC.

This chain connects TRBV5-6 to TRBJ1-5; D remains ambiguous. The germline CDR1 and CDR2 sequences are SGHDT and YYEEEE. The CDR3 runs 14 residues. V lost 4 bases and J lost 3, with 11 bases in between. The CDR3 DNA follows: TGTGCCAGCAGCCACGGGAGTACCAATCAGCCCCAGCATTTT. This encodes CASSHGSTNQPQHF. The variable domain in full, completed from reference TRBV5-6 and TRBJ1-5, reads DAGVTQSPTHLIKTRGQQVTLRCSPKSGHDTVSWYQQALGQGPQFIFQYYEEEERQRGNFPDRFSGHQFPNYSSELNVNALLLGDSALYLCASSHGSTNQPQHFGDGTRLSIL.

This clone has a single count. This sample also contains other DNA sequences that code for the same CDR3. The rearrangement uses TRBV7-3 and TRBJ2-2; tentative D call: TRBD1 (6 bases). V lost 3 bases and J 0 bases, leaving 11 bases between the germline ends. Germline V gene lookup returns CDR1 SGHTA and CDR2 FQGTGA. The CDR3 is made up of 16 amino acids. The CDR3 region is CASSLLAGANTGELFF. As DNA, the CDR3 is TGTGCCAGCAGCTTGTTAGCAGGGGCGAACACCGGGGAGCTGTTTTTT.

The gene calls are TRBV11-1 and TRBJ2-7; 9 positions agree with TRBD1. V dropped 2 bases and J dropped 4; count of bases not matched to a gene: 6. The CDR3 covers 15 residues. Germline values: CDR1 SGHAT, CDR2 FQDESV (reference sequence). The CDR3 DNA reads as TGTGCCAGCAGCTTAAGGGGACAGGGCCCATACGAGCAGTACTTC. This encodes CASSLRGQGPYEQYF.

The CDR3 protein is CASRQGREKLFF. The CDR3 region has the DNA TGCGCCAGCAGACAGGGTCGTGAAAAACTGTTTTTT. The rearrangement uses TRBV5-1 and TRBJ1-4, with a possible D match to TRBD1 (6 bases). CDR1 is SGHRS, CDR2 YFSETQ, per germline. The CDR3 covers 12 residues. The germline V and J ends were trimmed by 5 bases and 7 bases, with 9 bases remaining between them.

J is TRBJ2-1 and V is TRBV3-1 (or the pseudogene TRBV3-2); 14 positions match TRBD2. Losses at the gene ends were 5 bases for V and 7 bases for J; bases not matched to a gene: 7. The V gene's germline CDR1 is LGHDT and CDR2 YNNKEL (reference sequence). The CDR3 extends over 16 amino acids. The CDR3 DNA is TGTGCCAGCAGCTTACCGACTAGCGGGGGGGCAAATGAGCAGTTCTTC. This translates into CASSLPTSGGANEQFF.

The rearrangement uses TRBV5-1 and TRBJ1-1; D uncertain. Trimming left V 0 bases short and J 1 base short, with 10 bases between. The germline CDR1 and CDR2 sequences are SGHRS and YFSETQ. This CDR3 spans 15 amino acids. The CDR3 loop is CASSLEIPGNTEAFF. In DNA, the CDR3 is TGCGCCAGCAGCTTGGAGATCCCGGGGAACACTGAAGCTTTCTTT.

This clone was counted many times. V gene TRBV5-1 combines with J gene TRBJ1-6; 10 bases align to TRBD1. Losses at the gene ends were 3 bases for V and 8 bases for J; bases not matched to a gene: 5. Looked up from germline, CDR1 is SGHRS and CDR2 is YFSETQ. The CDR3 loop spans 15 amino acids. CDR3 residues: CASSWAGTGDSPLHF. In DNA form, the CDR3 reads TGCGCCAGCAGCTGGGCCGGGACAGGGGATTCACCCCTCCACTTT.

The chain couples TRBV5-1 to TRBJ2-7; 9 positions match TRBD1. Germline CDR1 SGHRS, CDR2 YFSETQ. V lost 3 bases and J lost 6; bases outside the gene matches: 13. The CDR3 spans 16 residues. For the CDR3, the DNA is TGCGCCAGCAGCTCGATCAGACAGGGGGGCCTACGCGAGCAGTACTTC. This gives the protein CASSSIRQGGLREQYF. Drawing the rest from reference TRBV5-1 and TRBJ2-7, the complete variable domain is KAGVTQTPRYLIKTRGQQVTLSCSPISGHRSVSWYQQTPGQGLQFLFEYFSETQRNKGNFPGRFSGRQFSNSRSEMNVSTLELGDSALYLCASSSIRQGGLREQYFGPGTRLTVT.

CDR3 sequence (DNA): TGCAGCGTTGCCGGGGGGACGTCGAACTATGGCTACACCTTC. Translated, it gives CSVAGGTSNYGYTF. J is TRBJ1-2 and V is TRBV29-1; D might be TRBD1 (5 bases). In germline, CDR1 is SQVTM, CDR2 ANQGSEA. The CDR3 totals 14 residues. V was pared by 4 bases and J by 2 bases, with 14 bases between.

The chain couples TRBV5-4 to TRBJ1-2, with D tentatively TRBD1 (5 bases). Germline V CDR1 and CDR2: SGHNT, YYREEE (reference sequence). The CDR3 runs to 13 residues. V lost 1 base and J 4 bases, leaving 8 bases between the germline ends. The CDR3 protein is CASSLQGVYGYTF. The CDR3 DNA reads as TGTGCCAGCAGCTTGCAGGGTGTCTATGGCTACACCTTC.

The chain is built from TRBV6-5 and TRBJ1-1; unclear D gene. The CDR3 extends over 13 amino acids. Trimming shortened V by 3 bases and J by 1 base, and 6 bases separated the two germline ends. The germline CDR1 and CDR2 sequences are MNHEY and SVGAGI. CDR3 sequence: CASSYLQNTEAFF. CDR3 in DNA: TGTGCCAGCAGTTATTTACAGAACACTGAAGCTTTCTTT.

The chain's CDR3 is CASSFRGGALETQYF. The CDR3 region has the DNA TGCGCCAGCAGCTTCCGCGGGGGGGCCTTGGAGACCCAGTACTTC. This chain joins TRBV5-1 and TRBJ2-5; the match to TRBD2 covers 9 bases. Germline assignment: CDR1 SGHRS and CDR2 YFSETQ. Unmatched junction bases numbered 7, after V lost 2 bases and J lost 5 bases. This CDR3 contains 15 residues.

V usage is TRBV4-3 and J usage is TRBJ2-3, with TRBD2 as a possible D gene (6 bases). V lost 0 bases and J 4 bases, leaving 8 bases between the germline ends. The CDR3 extends over 14 amino acids. The germline CDR1 and CDR2 sequences are LGHNA and YSLEER. In nucleotides, the CDR3 is TGCGCCAGCAGCCAAGATTGGGGGGCAGATACGCAGTATTTT. As protein: CASSQDWGADTQYF.

The V and J genes are TRBV7-9 and TRBJ2-5, with TRBD2 identical over 7 bases. The CDR3 runs 14 residues. Germline lookup yields CDR1 SEHNR and CDR2 FQNEAQ (reference sequence). J gave up 5 bases and V 4 bases, and 7 bases lay outside the gene matches. CDR3: CASSSGYGGETQYF. The CDR3, as DNA: TGTGCCAGCAGCTCGGGGTACGGGGGGGAGACCCAGTACTTC.

The chain recombines TRBV19 with TRBJ1-5, with TRBD1 as a possible D gene (5 bases). Germline assignment: CDR1 LNHDA and CDR2 SQIVND (reference sequence). The CDR3 consists of 13 residues. The ends were cut back, 4 bases at V and 12 bases at J, with 16 bases in the middle. This CDR3 reads CASSTQRPTVQHF. CDR3 coding DNA: TGTGCCAGTAGTACCCAACGTCCGACAGTCCAGCATTTT.